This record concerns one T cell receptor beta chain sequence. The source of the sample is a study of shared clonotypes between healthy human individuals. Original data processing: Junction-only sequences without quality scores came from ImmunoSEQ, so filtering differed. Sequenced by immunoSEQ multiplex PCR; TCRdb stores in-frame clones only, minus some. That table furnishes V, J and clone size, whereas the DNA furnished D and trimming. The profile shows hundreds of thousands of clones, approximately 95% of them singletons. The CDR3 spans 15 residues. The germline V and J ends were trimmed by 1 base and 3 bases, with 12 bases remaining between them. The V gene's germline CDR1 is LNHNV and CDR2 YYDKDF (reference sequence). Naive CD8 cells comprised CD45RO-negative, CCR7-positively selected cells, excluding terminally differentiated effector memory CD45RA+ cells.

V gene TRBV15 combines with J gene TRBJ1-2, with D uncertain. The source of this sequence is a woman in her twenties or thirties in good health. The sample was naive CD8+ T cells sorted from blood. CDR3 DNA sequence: TGTGCCACCAGCAGAGGACGGCGGTCTGACTATGGCTACACCTTC. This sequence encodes CATSRGRRSDYGYTF.